A single sample gave rise to the 26 T cell receptor beta chains below, sequenced in a study of blood T cell repertoires in COVID-19. The repertoire was sequenced with immunoSEQ multiplex PCR; TCRdb's copy has only in-frame clones and lacks some. The sample carries 390,000 or so clones, 80% to 90% recorded once. Specimen: PBMCs or T cells enriched from blood (not recorded which). Every receptor here comes from a man younger than 35 who had recovered from COVID-19.

The chain is built from TRBV18 and TRBJ1-1; the D is unclear. Germline V gene data show CDR1 as KGHSH and CDR2 as LQKENI. The CDR3 totals 15 residues. V lost 3 bases and J 0 bases, leaving 11 bases between the germline ends. The CDR3 loop is CASSPIEEMNTEAFF. CDR3 DNA sequence: TGTGCCAGCTCACCGATAGAGGAAATGAACACTGAAGCTTTCTTT.

This clone was seen a few times. This chain links TRBV28 with TRBJ1-1; maybe TRBD1 (6 bases). Per the germline V gene, CDR1 is MDHEN and CDR2 is SYDVKM. Trimming removed 7 bases at V and 11 bases at J, with 23 bases between. The CDR3 is 14 residues long. The chain's CDR3 is CASIPEGGGVYAFF. The CDR3 region has the DNA TGTGCCAGCATTCCCGAGGGGGGGGGCGTGTACGCTTTCTTT.

The chain has TRBV11-2 and TRBJ2-3, with D unclear. This CDR3 has 11 amino acids. V was clipped by 6 bases and J by 4 bases, with 5 bases between them. Germline V gene data show CDR1 as SGHAT and CDR2 as FQNNGV. The CDR3: CASRSPDTQYF. In nucleotides, the CDR3 is TGTGCCAGCAGGAGCCCAGATACGCAGTATTTT.

The V gene is TRBV10-3, the J gene TRBJ1-2, with 7 nucleotides matching TRBD1. Trimming at V came to 3 bases and at J to 7 bases, leaving 14 bases not matched to a gene. Looked up from germline, CDR1 is ENHRY and CDR2 is SYGVKD. There are 16 residues in the CDR3. Written as DNA, the CDR3 is TGTGCCATCAGTGATCCCCCCCGGACAGGTTGGGGTGGCTACACCTTC. This encodes CAISDPPRTGWGGYTF.

This chain uses TRBV7-9 with TRBJ2-5, with D perhaps TRBD2 (6 bases). Per germline, CDR1 SEHNR and CDR2 FQNEAQ (reference sequence). V gave up 1 base and J gave up 4 bases, with 10 bases separating them. The CDR3 loop spans 14 amino acids. The CDR3 DNA follows: TGTGCCAGCAGCTTAGGCGGGGCCCCAGAGACCCAGTACTTC. This sequence encodes CASSLGGAPETQYF.

This clone appeared once. The rearrangement uses TRBV7-3 and TRBJ1-1; D is ambiguous. The CDR3 runs to 14 residues. Germline assignment: CDR1 SGHTA and CDR2 FQGTGA. V lost 5 bases, J lost 2 bases, and 12 bases lay in between. This CDR3 is CASSENQENTEAFF. CDR3 bases: TGTGCCAGCAGCGAAAATCAGGAAAACACTGAAGCTTTCTTT.

The rearrangement joins TRBV7-3 to TRBJ1-2; no clear D. Germline V gene data show CDR1 as SGHTA and CDR2 as FQGTGA. The CDR3 runs 14 residues. V lost 1 base and J 6 bases, leaving 12 bases between the germline ends. CDR3 nucleotide sequence: TGTGCCAGCAGCTTAAACGGCAGGAGGGATGGCTACACCTTC. Its translation: CASSLNGRRDGYTF. The entire variable domain, with the rest obtained from reference TRBV7-3 and TRBJ1-2, is as follows: GAGVSQTPSNKVTEKGKYVELRCDPISGHTALYWYRQSLGQGPEFLIYFQGTGAADDSGLPNDRFFAVRPEGSVSTLKIQRTERGDSAVYLCASSLNGRRDGYTFGSGTRLTVV.

This chain joins TRBV7-6 and TRBJ1-4; 8 positions match TRBD1. The CDR3 covers 15 residues. CDR1 and CDR2 from the germline V gene are SGHVS and FNYEAQ. The junction had 10 bases not matched to a gene; V was cut back by 5 bases and J by 8 bases. CDR3 sequence: CASSPRTGREEKLFF. CDR3 coding DNA: TGTGCCAGCAGCCCCCGGACAGGGAGGGAAGAAAAACTGTTTTTT.

This rearrangement joins TRBV6-5 to TRBJ2-7, with 7 bases that match TRBD1. Looked up from germline, CDR1 is MNHEY and CDR2 is SVGAGI. J was trimmed by 0 bases and V by 11 bases; bases with no gene match: 4. This CDR3 region has 12 residues. CDR3 sequence: CACRDSSYEQYF. CDR3 sequence (DNA): TGTGCCTGTAGGGACAGCTCCTACGAGCAGTACTTC.

The chain carries TRBV14 and TRBJ2-1, with TRBD1 as a possible D gene (5 bases). There are 15 residues in the CDR3. Trimming removed 0 bases from V and 9 bases from J, with 15 bases in between. Germline loops: CDR1 SGHDN, CDR2 FVKESK. CDR3 region: CASSQDRWWGVEQFF. CDR3 bases: TGTGCCAGCAGCCAAGATAGGTGGTGGGGCGTTGAGCAGTTCTTC.

The rearrangement links TRBV25-1 to TRBJ2-2; 8 nucleotides align to TRBD1. V shed 8 bases and J 4 bases; nucleotides not matched to a gene: 3. Germline CDR1 and CDR2: MGHDK and SYGVNS. The CDR3 runs to 13 residues. As DNA, the CDR3 is TGTGCCAGCGATACAGGGGGCACCGGGGAGCTGTTTTTT. Its translation is CASDTGGTGELFF.

The V gene is TRBV28, the J gene TRBJ1-5; tentatively, D is TRBD1 (6 bases). The CDR3 contains 15 residues. CDR1 and CDR2 from the germline V gene are MDHEN and SYDVKM. Trimming removed 2 bases at V and 11 bases at J, with 19 bases between. As DNA, the CDR3 is TGTGCCAGCAGTTTAGGGGGCAGCACCTCTCGGTCCCAGCATTTT. It codes for CASSLGGSTSRSQHF.

Written as DNA, the CDR3 is TGTGCCAGCAGCCTAATCAGGGGCACCTACGAGCAGTACTTC. Protein: CASSLIRGTYEQYF. The chain has TRBV11-1 and TRBJ2-7; perhaps TRBD1 as D (6 bases). The germline V gene has CDR1 SGHAT and CDR2 FQDESV (reference sequence). The CDR3 spans 14 residues. V was pared by 5 bases and J by 2 bases, with 13 bases between.

This rearrangement joins TRBV12-5 to TRBJ2-1; tentative D call: TRBD1 (6 bases). The CDR3 is 17 residues long. The germline V and J ends were trimmed by 2 bases and 5 bases, with 19 bases remaining between them. CDR1 is LGHNT and CDR2 is FRNRAP in the germline V gene. DNA of the CDR3: TGTGCTAGTGGTTTGTCCCTAACAGGGTCTGGGGACAATGAGCAGTTCTTC. Amino acid sequence: CASGLSLTGSGDNEQFF.

This chain uses TRBV7-8 with TRBJ1-3; possibly TRBD1 for D (5 bases). The V and J ends lost 2 bases and 3 bases respectively, with 8 bases between them. CDR1 is SGHVS, CDR2 FQNEAQ, per germline. The CDR3 runs to 14 residues. CDR3 loop: CASSLRGSGNTIYF. For the CDR3, the DNA is TGTGCCAGCAGCTTAAGGGGTAGTGGAAACACCATATATTTT.

V is TRBV18 and J is TRBJ2-3; no reliable D call. There are 15 residues in the CDR3. With 3 bases removed from V and 6 bases from J, the gap between germline ends came to 16 bases. Germline-derived CDR1 and CDR2 are KGHSH and LQKENI. The CDR3 nucleotides are TGTGCCAGCTCACCCCTCCTAGGAGACGGGGATACGCAGTATTTT. It translates to CASSPLLGDGDTQYF.

The chain is built from TRBV27 and TRBJ2-2, with D possibly matching TRBD1 (6 bases). The CDR3 length is 14 residues. The germline V gene has CDR1 MNHEY and CDR2 SMNVEV (reference sequence). V was cut by 8 bases and J by 6 bases, with 16 bases left in between. CDR3: CASSLQGGAGELFF. CDR3 nucleotides: TGTGCCAGCTCCTTACAGGGCGGTGCCGGGGAGCTGTTTTTT.

CDR3 DNA sequence: TGTGCCAGCAGCTTAAGCGGACTGAGAGAGACCCAGTACTTC. This encodes CASSLSGLRETQYF. This chain connects TRBV7-3 to TRBJ2-5; tentative D call: TRBD2 (5 bases). This CDR3 comprises 14 residues. CDR1 is SGHTA, CDR2 FQGTGA, per germline. With 1 base removed from V and 4 bases from J, the gap between germline ends came to 10 bases. Using reference TRBV7-3 and TRBJ2-5 for the parts outside the CDR3, the full variable domain is GAGVSQTPSNKVTEKGKYVELRCDPISGHTALYWYRQSLGQGPEFLIYFQGTGAADDSGLPNDRFFAVRPEGSVSTLKIQRTERGDSAVYLCASSLSGLRETQYFGPGTRLLVL.

The chain carries TRBV9 and TRBJ2-3; no reliable D call. From germline, CDR1 is SGDLS and CDR2 YYNGEE. The V end lost 4 bases, the J end lost 4 bases, and 7 bases lay between the germline ends. The CDR3 spans 12 residues. The CDR3 sequence is CASSLLSDTQYF. For the CDR3, the DNA is TGTGCCAGCAGCCTATTATCAGATACGCAGTATTTT.

This clone was recorded once. This sequence joins TRBV14 and TRBJ2-3, with D possibly matching TRBD2 (7 bases). The CDR3 runs 15 residues. In germline, CDR1 is SGHDN, CDR2 FVKESK. V was shortened by 5 bases and J by 7 bases, with 19 bases between the two germline ends. Written as DNA, the CDR3 is TGTGCCAGCAGCGGGGGGGCGGGAGCTATGAATACGCAGTATTTT. It codes for CASSGGAGAMNTQYF. Full variable domain (outside the CDR3, taken from reference TRBV14 and TRBJ2-3): EAGVTQFPSHSVIEKGQTVTLRCDPISGHDNLYWYRRVMGKEIKFLLHFVKESKQDESGMPNNRFLAERTGGTYSTLKVQPAELEDSGVYFCASSGGAGAMNTQYFGPGTRLTVL.

This clone has a handful of counts. The rearrangement joins TRBV4-3 to TRBJ2-2, with TRBD1 matching over 8 bases. The CDR3 sequence is 19 residues long. Germline CDR1 is LGHNA and CDR2 is YSLEER. Trimming removed 0 bases from V and 7 bases from J; junction bases left unmatched: 16. CDR3 protein: CASSQDPTGGFLLIGELFF. The CDR3 region has the DNA TGCGCCAGCAGCCAAGATCCAACAGGGGGTTTTTTATTGATCGGGGAGCTGTTTTTT.

In this sample, this clone turned up a few times. The chain combines TRBV7-7 with TRBJ2-2; the match to TRBD2 covers 12 bases. Germline loops: CDR1 SSHAT, CDR2 FNYEAQ (reference sequence). CDR3 length: 18 residues. The junction had 8 bases not matched to a gene; V was cut back by 2 bases and J by 4 bases. The CDR3 region is CASSLNSPLAGGTGELFF. CDR3 nucleotides: TGTGCCAGCAGCTTAAATAGCCCACTAGCGGGGGGCACCGGGGAGCTGTTTTTT.

The chain carries TRBV27 and TRBJ2-1; 7 bases map to TRBD2. Germline V gene sequence: CDR1 MNHEY, CDR2 SMNVEV (reference sequence). This CDR3 is 18 amino acids long. V gave up 2 bases and J gave up 0 bases; unmatched junction bases: 10. CDR3 loop: CASSLGTKLRGSYNEQFF. The CDR3 DNA is TGTGCCAGCAGTTTAGGGACTAAGCTCCGAGGCTCCTACAATGAGCAGTTCTTC.

The chain combines TRBV6-5 with TRBJ1-1, with D possibly TRBD1 on 6 matching bases. The V gene's germline CDR1 is MNHEY and CDR2 SVGAGI. The length of the CDR3 is 13 residues. Deletions cut 6 bases from V and 3 bases from J, with 11 bases between. The CDR3 DNA follows: TGTGCCAGCAGAGAGGACAGATACACTGAAGCTTTCTTT. It codes for CASREDRYTEAFF.

This clone was counted only a few times. The V gene is TRBV24-1, the J gene TRBJ1-6, with 8 bases that match TRBD1. J lost 2 bases, V lost 3 bases, and 5 bases had no gene match. This CDR3 has 17 amino acids. Germline assignment: CDR1 KGHDR and CDR2 SFDVKD. CDR3 sequence: CATSDRDRTTYNSPLHF. The CDR3 coding sequence is TGTGCCACCAGTGATAGGGACAGGACGACCTATAATTCACCCCTCCACTTT.

This chain uses TRBV24-1 with TRBJ2-5; 8 bases agree with TRBD2. V gave up 9 bases and J gave up 4 bases; unmatched junction bases: 3. CDR1 KGHDR and CDR2 SFDVKD come from the germline V gene. The CDR3 spans 12 residues. The CDR3 protein is CATRGGGETQYF. CDR3 nucleotide sequence: TGTGCCACCCGGGGGGGCGGAGAGACCCAGTACTTC.